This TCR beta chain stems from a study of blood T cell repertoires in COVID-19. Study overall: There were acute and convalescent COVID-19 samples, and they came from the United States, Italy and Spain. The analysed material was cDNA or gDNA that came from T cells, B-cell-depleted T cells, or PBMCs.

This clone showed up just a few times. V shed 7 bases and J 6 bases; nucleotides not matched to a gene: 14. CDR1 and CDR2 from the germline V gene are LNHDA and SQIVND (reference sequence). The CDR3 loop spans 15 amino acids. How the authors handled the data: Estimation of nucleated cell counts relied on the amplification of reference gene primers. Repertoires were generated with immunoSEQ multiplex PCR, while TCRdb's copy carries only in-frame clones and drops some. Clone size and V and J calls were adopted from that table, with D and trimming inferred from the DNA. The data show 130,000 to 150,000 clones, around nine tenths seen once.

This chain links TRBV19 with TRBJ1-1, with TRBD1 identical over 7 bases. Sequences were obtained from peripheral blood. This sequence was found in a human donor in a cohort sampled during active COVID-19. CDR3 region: CASTPPGRGVAEAFF. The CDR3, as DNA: TGTGCCAGTACCCCTCCGGGCAGGGGGGTCGCTGAAGCTTTCTTT.